This T cell receptor beta chain was identified in a study of somatic mutations in cytotoxic T cells in rheumatoid arthritis. Flow cytometry served to check the purity of CD4+ and CD8+ cells, which were isolated by positive magnetic bead selection. The ends lost 4 bases at V and 8 bases at J; junction bases unmatched: 4. From germline, CDR1 is SGHVS and CDR2 FQNEAQ. The CDR3 is 13 amino acids. Study-wide points: A rise in CD8+ clonality with age was seen in rheumatoid arthritis patients but not in healthy controls. Over 20% of CD8+ cells belonged to the largest CD8+ clone in about an eighth of the 65 patients. Researchers did not know the antigen targets of the expanded CD8+ clones.

This clone was recorded once. Its antigen is still unknown. Sequencing was performed with immunoSEQ multiplex PCR; in TCRdb, only in-frame clones are kept and a portion is missing. The repertoire has 6,000 to 8,000 clones, 75% to 90% of them found once; the top ten carry 15% to 20%. Sequencing was carried out using CD8+ T cells sorted from blood. The rearrangement uses TRBV7-8 and TRBJ2-1, with 8 bases lining up with TRBD1. The origin of this receptor is a man aged 40-55 years with rheumatoid arthritis. This chain's CDR3 is CASSSNRGDEQFF. In DNA, the CDR3 is TGTGCCAGCAGCTCTAACAGGGGGGATGAGCAGTTCTTC. Full variable domain (missing parts from reference TRBV7-8 and TRBJ2-1): GAGVSQSPRYKVAKRGQDVALRCDPISGHVSLFWYQQALGQGPEFLTYFQNEAQLDKSGLPSDRFFAERPEGSVSTLKIQRTQQEDSAVYLCASSSNRGDEQFFGPGTRLTVL.